Detailed here is one T cell receptor beta chain. The CDR3 has 13 amino acids. Germline V lookup: CDR1 MDHEN, CDR2 SYDVKM. Unmatched junction bases numbered 8, after V lost 7 bases and J lost 7 bases. The protocol was immunoSEQ multiplex PCR, while the TCRdb copy is restricted to in-frame clones and leaves out a portion. The data contain 200,000 to 250,000 clones, around 82% of them singletons. This entry is derived from a study of blood T cell repertoires in COVID-19. The clonotype originates from a woman at least 80 years old with acute or convalescent COVID-19. The chain is built from TRBV28 and TRBJ1-2; TRBD1 aligns across 8 bases. The sequencing sample was made of peripheral blood. The CDR3 DNA sequence: TGTGCCAGCAAACCTCAGGGGGCCGGTGGCTACACCTTC. Translated: CASKPQGAGGYTF.